This T cell receptor (beta chain) was retrieved from a study of glioma-infiltrating T cells. Study-wide findings and caveats: Tissue and blood shared very few CDR3 sequences. Gliomas, especially low-grade, showed above-expected tissue-blood divergence; non-neoplastic patients showed below.

About this clonotype: Its antigen is currently unknown.

The iRepertoire nested amplicon-rescue multiplex PCR amplified TCR alpha and beta CDR3s from RNA. For one-step reverse transcription and amplification, about 85-400 ng of tissue mRNA or PBMC total RNA was used. MiXCR was run by TCRdb on the multiplex PCR reads, yielding one entry per CDR3 protein. Of around 190,000 distinct CDR3 sequences in the sample, approximately 30% are singletons; the top ten hold roughly a fifth. The CDR3 consists of 15 residues. The ends lost 5 bases at V and 4 bases at J; junction bases unmatched: 10. CDR1 and CDR2 (germline): SEHNR, FQNEAQ (reference sequence). The receptor comes from a human donor with low-grade glioma or glioblastoma, undergoing nonglioma brain surgery, or in good health (not recorded which). This sequence joins TRBV7-9 and TRBJ2-7; 8 bases align to TRBD2. The sequenced sample consisted of glioma tissue, nonneoplastic brain tissue, or PBMCs (not recorded which). CDR3 region: CASSDETGRVYEQYF. CDR3 coding DNA: TGTGCCAGCAGCGACGAAACCGGGAGGGTATACGAGCAGTACTTC.